This is a list of T cell receptor beta chains from one sample in a study of human T cells and chemical hapten exposure. TCRdb analysed the RACE reads with MiXCR anew, one entry per CDR3 protein. The repertoire consists of 150,000 to 200,000 distinct CDR3 sequences, with 25% to 35% occurring once and the leading ten covering 2.1%. Here the sequenced sample was whole blood, taken in connection with sensitization to the hapten diphenylcyclopropenone (DPC). The receptor set was obtained from a woman aged 18-35 years with alopecia areata. Some clones in this sample may be carry-over from other donors' samples. The CDR3 runs from the conserved cysteine through the conserved F or W. Each record gives: V gene, clone size, J gene, CDR3 protein. Only some rows state a clone size, as once, few, many or a class for expanded clones.

TRBV7-9	few	TRBJ1-1	CASSLPYRGETEAFF
TRBV5-1	few	TRBJ2-2	CASSFRDRGDIRTGELFF
TRBV7-2	-	TRBJ2-5	CASSPDRVGETQYF
TRBV6-1	-	TRBJ1-6	CASSDSRGSYNSPLHF
TRBV11-2	few	TRBJ1-1	CASSPPLRHTEAFF
TRBV5-1	many	TRBJ2-1	CASSLYRMYNEQFF
TRBV4-2	-	TRBJ2-1	CASSRSNGNEQFF
TRBV29-1	-	TRBJ2-2	CSFLRSNTGELFF
TRBV5-4	-	TRBJ2-3	CASSLGLAGGPGRTDTQYF
TRBV27	many	TRBJ1-1	CASKDRARTEAFF
TRBV29-1	-	TRBJ2-3	CSIGPVAGVAADTQYF
TRBV4-1	-	TRBJ2-7	CASRRLSAPAYEQYF
TRBV4-1	few	TRBJ1-6	CASSQQGRKVGF
TRBV2	-	TRBJ2-7	CASSERGLAIYEQYF
TRBV6-2/TRBV6-3	few	TRBJ1-1	CASRTRTVEAFF
TRBV5-1	few	TRBJ2-1	CASSLLVGGTNEQFF
TRBV20-1	-	TRBJ1-6	CSADDGRGSSSPLHF
TRBV4-2	few	TRBJ2-1	CASSLELGSMVLADNEQFF
TRBV9	few	TRBJ1-5	CASSVSGTGDQPQHF
TRBV9	many	TRBJ2-7	CASSPGDREYEQYF
TRBV4-1	-	TRBJ1-2	CASSQETGSLLRGYTF
TRBV2	-	TRBJ2-7	CASSEGPSYEQYF
TRBV18	-	TRBJ2-7	CASSPFAGEGYEQYF
TRBV4-3	few	TRBJ1-2	CASSQIGGGYTF
TRBV11-1	-	TRBJ1-1	CASSNLLGTEAFF
TRBV7-2	-	TRBJ1-1	CASSPPFGQGNTEAFF
TRBV27	-	TRBJ2-5	CASSSGGYQETQYF
TRBV7-2	-	TRBJ1-2	CASSLETRVRGRGGYTF
TRBV7-9	-	TRBJ2-7	CASSLRASYEQYF
TRBV27	-	TRBJ2-7	CASSPMRGSSYEQYF
TRBV30	few	TRBJ2-1	CAWSGTSGRYEQFF
TRBV29-1	few	TRBJ1-5	CSVRTGDNQPQHF
TRBV29-1	-	TRBJ2-1	CSVVGPYNEQFF
TRBV27	few	TRBJ1-2	CASSFNDRRGGYTF
TRBV9	-	TRBJ2-2	CASSPEGALSGELFF
TRBV5-1	-	TRBJ1-4	CASSRTGKANEKLFF
TRBV29-1	-	TRBJ2-1	CSVEGWGTYNEQFF
TRBV29-1	once	TRBJ1-1	CSVEREGRADEAFF
TRBV21-1	once	TRBJ1-4	CASVHSGRINEKLFF
TRBV12-3/TRBV12-4	many	TRBJ2-7	CASSLGQGEQYF
TRBV4-2	-	TRBJ2-1	CASSQDWASGDNEQFF
TRBV7-2	-	TRBJ2-7	CASQQRRSNEQYF
TRBV21-1	few	TRBJ2-5	CASSGPLAVQETQYF
TRBV27	-	TRBJ2-1	CASSLSWPNPFNEQFF
TRBV2	-	TRBJ1-1	CASLRKNTEAFF
TRBV7-9	few	TRBJ1-5	CASSLAGGVHLGQPQHF
TRBV24-1	-	TRBJ2-3	CATSDPQGYTQYF
TRBV7-9	-	TRBJ2-7	CASSRSSYEQYF
TRBV24-1	-	TRBJ2-3	CATRPTPSGSHRDTQYF
TRBV5-1	few	TRBJ2-2	CASRKEPGTGELFF
TRBV11-2	once	TRBJ1-2	CASSLYGLTMGYTF
TRBV4-2	few	TRBJ1-4	CASSQLVGRVELFF
TRBV20-1	-	TRBJ2-5	CSATGGLETQYF
TRBV4-1	-	TRBJ2-7	CASSQVEGLAEYEQYF
TRBV12-3/TRBV12-4	-	TRBJ1-1	CASSLVAAWNTEAFF
TRBV7-3	-	TRBJ2-1	CASSPQGLAGGDEQFF
TRBV9	-	TRBJ2-5	CASSPGWGGAETQYF
TRBV27	-	TRBJ2-7	CASSPDRTGNREQYF
TRBV20-1	many	TRBJ2-1	CSAIATGLGNEQFF